The entry below describes one T cell receptor (beta chain). These data come from a study of blood T cell repertoires in COVID-19. The CDR3 runs to 16 residues. The germline V gene encodes CDR1 SGDLS and CDR2 YYNGEE. Trimming took 3 bases from V and 3 from J; bases not matched to a gene: 6. TCRdb's table, derived via immunoSEQ multiplex PCR, lists solely in-frame clones and lacks some. The sample carries about 200,000 clones, roughly 90% recorded once. Sequences were obtained from peripheral blood. The chain links TRBV9 to TRBJ2-3; 11 bases line up with TRBD2. The clonotype comes from a man aged 25 to 40 who had recovered from COVID-19. CDR3 amino acids: CASSAEGLADTDTQYF. CDR3 DNA sequence: TGTGCCAGCAGCGCCGAGGGACTAGCGGATACAGATACGCAGTATTTT.